This T cell receptor (beta chain) was captured by sequencing in a study of PD-L1 blockade in urothelial cancer. Study-level points and caveats: Lower pretreatment blood TCR clonality, under the median, predicted better survival, researchers reported.

For this clone: What it binds is not known.

This table comes from immunoSEQ multiplex PCR, and its TCRdb copy is limited to in-frame clones, with some not included. The repertoire holds fewer than 50,000 clones, with 70% to 90% as singletons. The sequence derives from a man aged 55 to 70 with urothelial cancer. The source was PBMCs, collected around atezolizumab (anti-PD-L1) treatment.

CDR3 nucleotides: TGTGCCAGCAGCCGGACTAGCGGGGGATTCAATGAGCAGTTCTTC. It specifies CASSRTSGGFNEQFF. The V and J genes are TRBV7-9 and TRBJ2-1; 13 bases agree with TRBD2. The CDR3 length is 15 residues. V lost 5 bases to trimming and J lost 6 bases; unmatched junction nucleotides: 4. Germline loops: CDR1 SEHNR, CDR2 FQNEAQ (reference sequence).